This TCR beta chain originates from a study of shared clonotypes between healthy human individuals. Overall study context: Per donor, three plates held CD4 naive cells, three held CD4 memory, two held CD8 naive and one held CD8 memory.

Study findings and constraints: The authors sampled blood alone, and tissue repertoires likely differ.

About this clone itself: What it binds is unknown.

Recent vaccinations or acute infections were absent in the healthy HIV-negative adult donors. The data were produced by immunoSEQ multiplex PCR, yet TCRdb's version contains in-frame clones alone and is incomplete. The sample records about 680,000 clones, approximately 73% being singletons. The CDR3 loop spans 15 amino acids. The germline V gene encodes CDR1 SNHLY and CDR2 FYNNEI. Trimming took 8 bases from V and 8 from J; bases not matched to a gene: 14. The TCR sequence derives from a woman aged 30 to 39 in good health. The chain carries TRBV2 and TRBJ2-1, with TRBD1 matching over 8 bases. Sequencing used memory CD4+ T cells sorted from blood. Subset described: CD45RA-negative fraction. DNA of the CDR3: TGTGCCAGCTCGAATACCCTTCAGGGGGCCCATGAGCAGTTCTTC. This encodes CASSNTLQGAHEQFF. Using reference TRBV2 and TRBJ2-1 for the parts outside the CDR3, the full variable domain is EPEVTQTPSHQVTQMGQEVILRCVPISNHLYFYWYRQILGQKVEFLVSFYNNEISEKSEIFDDQFSVERPDGSNFTLKIRSTKLEDSAMYFCASSNTLQGAHEQFFGPGTRLTVL.